A single sample is the source of the 27 T cell receptor beta chains below, sequenced in a study of beta chain features in type 1 diabetes. The authors reverse transcribed all of the isolated RNA, so sequencing captured expressed TCRB transcripts. Method: immunoSEQ multiplex PCR; TCRdb's copy keeps in-frame clones and lacks some. The table records about 260,000 clones, about 23% of them present only once. Study-level findings and limits: Moderate yet significant TCRB CDR3 shortening was seen in Type 1 diabetes patients in all four CD4+ subsets.

Their antigen targets remain unknown. Sequencing was performed on naive CD4+ T cells from blood. The receptors shown here come from a woman between 25 and 40 years old with type 1 diabetes.

The gene calls are TRBV30 and TRBJ1-2; TRBD1 matches 10 bases. Losses at the gene ends were 4 bases for V and 5 bases for J; bases not matched to a gene: 4. Germline V gives CDR1 GTSNPN, CDR2 SVGIG (reference sequence). The CDR3 has 13 amino acids. CDR3 nucleotide sequence: TGTGCCTGGACGGGACAGGGGAGTTATGGCTACACCTTC. Its protein is CAWTGQGSYGYTF.

In regard to this clone: Other DNA sequences from this sample encode an identical CDR3 as well. The chain joins TRBV30 to TRBJ1-1; 10 nucleotides match TRBD1. CDR3 length: 13 residues. Germline V gene lookup returns CDR1 GTSNPN and CDR2 SVGIG (reference sequence). V shed 5 bases, J shed 1 base, and the junction held 1 base outside the gene matches. CDR3 residues: CAWGTGANTEAFF. In DNA, the CDR3 is TGTGCCTGGGGGACAGGGGCGAACACTGAAGCTTTCTTT.

The chain is built from TRBV30 and TRBJ2-3; 7 positions match TRBD1. This CDR3 is built from 12 residues. The germline CDR1 and CDR2 sequences are GTSNPN and SVGIG (reference sequence). The junction had 1 base not matched to a gene; V was cut back by 2 bases and J by 5 bases. CDR3 DNA sequence: TGTGCCTGGAGTTCAGGGGGAGATACGCAGTATTTT. Translating it yields CAWSSGGDTQYF.

Concerning this clone itself: Within the sample, other DNA sequences also encode this same CDR3. The rearrangement joins TRBV30 to TRBJ2-7; D not resolved. The CDR3 covers 11 residues. V dropped 2 bases and J dropped 1 base, with 3 bases sitting between them. Germline V gene data show CDR1 as GTSNPN and CDR2 as SVGIG (reference sequence). Written as DNA, the CDR3 is TGTGCCTGGAGTCCGTCCTACGAGCAGTACTTC. This sequence encodes CAWSPSYEQYF.

The chain couples TRBV5-1 to TRBJ2-1; 15 bases line up with TRBD2. The germline V gene has CDR1 SGHRS and CDR2 YFSETQ. This CDR3 region has 17 residues. V dropped 0 bases and J dropped 7; count of bases not matched to a gene: 5. This CDR3 reads CASSLAGTSGRWNEQFF. The CDR3 DNA reads as TGCGCCAGCAGCTTGGCCGGGACTAGCGGGAGGTGGAATGAGCAGTTCTTC. Variable domain in full (rest from reference TRBV5-1 and TRBJ2-1): KAGVTQTPRYLIKTRGQQVTLSCSPISGHRSVSWYQQTPGQGLQFLFEYFSETQRNKGNFPGRFSGRQFSNSRSEMNVSTLELGDSALYLCASSLAGTSGRWNEQFFGPGTRLTVL.

The chain joins TRBV6-6 to TRBJ2-7, with a weak D call TRBD1 (5 bases). The length of the CDR3 is 13 residues. Germline assignment: CDR1 MNHNY and CDR2 SVGAGI (reference sequence). Trimming left V 7 bases short and J 4 bases short, with 14 bases between. CDR3 sequence: CASMAGHQYEQYF. CDR3 nucleotides: TGTGCCAGCATGGCAGGACACCAATACGAGCAGTACTTC.

The rearrangement uses TRBV14 and TRBJ1-2; D is undetermined. The CDR3 has 14 amino acids. Deletions cut 1 base from V and 8 bases from J, with 14 bases between. CDR1 and CDR2 from the germline V gene are SGHDN and FVKESK. Here the CDR3 DNA reads TGTGCCAGCAGCCAAGCGGGAATCCTCTACGGCTACACCTTC. It is translated as CASSQAGILYGYTF.

This clone came up a few times. This specimen includes other DNA sequences encoding the same CDR3. The gene calls are TRBV5-1 and TRBJ2-3; 8 bases are a match to TRBD2. Germline CDR1 SGHRS, CDR2 YFSETQ. The CDR3 loop spans 16 amino acids. With V trimmed by 1 base and J by 0 bases, 4 bases remained unmatched. CDR3 sequence reads: CASSLLTSGSTDTQYF. Here the CDR3 DNA reads TGCGCCAGCAGCTTGCTCACTAGCGGAAGCACAGATACGCAGTATTTT.

This clone occurred a few times. This chain connects TRBV4-2 to TRBJ1-2; D gene ambiguous. Looked up from germline, CDR1 is LGHNA and CDR2 is YNFKEQ. This CDR3 comprises 14 residues. With 4 bases removed from V and 7 bases from J, the gap between germline ends came to 16 bases. CDR3 sequence: CASSLLDNSGGYTF. As DNA, the CDR3 is TGTGCCAGCAGCCTTCTAGACAACAGCGGTGGCTACACCTTC.

This clone was found a few times. This chain joins TRBV28 and TRBJ1-1, with TRBD1 identical over 9 bases. Losses at the gene ends were 5 bases for V and 3 bases for J; bases not matched to a gene: 4. There are 14 residues in the CDR3. CDR1 and CDR2 from the germline V gene are MDHEN and SYDVKM. The CDR3: CASSTGQGDTEAFF. The CDR3, as DNA: TGTGCCAGCAGTACGGGACAGGGCGACACTGAAGCTTTCTTT.

Note on this clone: A junction boundary mismatches the germline segment, possibly from a read error. The gene calls are TRBV5-4 and TRBJ2-7; TRBD2 agrees at 14 bases. The germline CDR1 and CDR2 sequences are SGHNT and YYREEE (reference sequence). The CDR3 is 14 amino acids. As DNA, the CDR3 is TGTGCCAGCAGCTTAGCCGGGACTAGCGGGAGCAAGAACTTC. This encodes CASSLAGTSGSKNF.

This clone was picked up a small number of times. V is TRBV15 and J is TRBJ1-4; perhaps TRBD1 as D (5 bases). Germline CDR1 LNHNV, CDR2 YYDKDF (reference sequence). V lost 0 bases and J 4 bases, leaving 12 bases between the germline ends. This CDR3 contains 16 residues. The CDR3 loop is CATSRDGGQGNEKLFF. The CDR3 region has the DNA TGTGCCACCAGCAGAGATGGTGGGCAGGGTAATGAAAAACTGTTTTTT.

This clone was seen a few times. The chain has TRBV29-1 and TRBJ1-1; D is perhaps TRBD1 (6 bases). Looked up from germline, CDR1 is SQVTM and CDR2 is ANQGSEA. The CDR3 loop spans 14 amino acids. V lost 7 bases, J lost 0 bases, and 15 bases lay in between. CDR3 coding DNA: TGCAGCGGGGGGGGCGAACCCATGAACACTGAAGCTTTCTTT. Its protein is CSGGGEPMNTEAFF.

In this sample, this clone turned up a few times. The chain recombines TRBV29-1 with TRBJ1-5, with D perhaps TRBD1 (5 bases). Germline V CDR1 and CDR2: SQVTM, ANQGSEA. The CDR3 is 15 amino acids. Trimming took 4 bases from V and 6 from J, leaving 19 bases between them. The CDR3 loop is CSVGGGGDLGQPQHF. The CDR3 nucleotides are TGCAGCGTTGGGGGGGGAGGGGACCTGGGTCAGCCCCAGCATTTT.

The chain carries TRBV2 and TRBJ1-1, with D tentatively TRBD1 (6 bases). The CDR3 sequence is 13 residues long. The V end was cut by 10 bases, the J end by 1 base, with 13 bases between. Germline values: CDR1 SNHLY, CDR2 FYNNEI. The CDR3 nucleotides read TGTGCCACCCTCAGGACAGCGAACACTGAAGCTTTCTTT. It codes for CATLRTANTEAFF.

The rearrangement joins TRBV30 to TRBJ2-6; tentatively, D is TRBD2 (5 bases). The CDR3 totals 15 residues. V was pared by 0 bases and J by 3 bases, with 9 bases between. The germline gives CDR1 GTSNPN, CDR2 SVGIG (reference sequence). This CDR3 is CAWSVRGLGANVLTF. CDR3 coding DNA: TGTGCCTGGAGTGTCCGAGGACTTGGGGCCAACGTCCTGACTTTC.

The chain recombines TRBV5-1 with TRBJ2-7, with a weak D call TRBD1 (6 bases). The CDR3 spans 13 residues. Per germline, CDR1 SGHRS and CDR2 YFSETQ. Trimming took off 4 bases at V and 3 bases at J, with 11 bases between the two ends. For the CDR3, the DNA is TGCGCCAGCAGCCCCCGGGACATCTACGAGCAGTACTTC. This translates into CASSPRDIYEQYF.

This clone was counted a few times. The chain combines TRBV29-1 with TRBJ1-2; 9 nucleotides align to TRBD1. This CDR3 spans 15 amino acids. Germline loops: CDR1 SQVTM, CDR2 ANQGSEA. V dropped 7 bases and J dropped 5; count of bases not matched to a gene: 14. Here the CDR3 reads CSAGQGGGGSYGYTF. The CDR3 DNA follows: TGCAGCGCGGGACAGGGAGGAGGGGGGTCATATGGCTACACCTTC.

J is TRBJ2-5 and V is TRBV27, with 7 bases matching TRBD1. Germline-derived CDR1 and CDR2 are MNHEY and SMNVEV (reference sequence). With V trimmed by 8 bases and J by 2 bases, 8 bases remained unmatched. The CDR3 covers 14 residues. CDR3 in amino acids: CASARDSRQETQYF. The CDR3 DNA reads as TGTGCCAGCGCCCGGGACAGCCGACAAGAGACCCAGTACTTC.

A few counts support this clone. V gene TRBV4-2 combines with J gene TRBJ2-5; a weak D match, TRBD2 (5 bases). CDR3 length equals 13 residues. V was clipped by 1 base and J by 5 bases, with 8 bases between them. The germline V gene encodes CDR1 LGHNA and CDR2 YNFKEQ. CDR3 amino acids: CASSQASKETQYF. In nucleotides, the CDR3 is TGTGCCAGCAGCCAAGCTAGCAAGGAGACCCAGTACTTC.

This chain uses TRBV18 with TRBJ2-6, with no clear D. Germline V gene lookup returns CDR1 KGHSH and CDR2 LQKENI. Trimming cost V 2 bases and J 4 bases, with 6 bases left between them. The CDR3 runs 14 residues. Written as DNA, the CDR3 is TGTGCCAGCTCACCAGGCCGCGGGGCCAACGTCCTGACTTTC. Amino acids: CASSPGRGANVLTF. The full variable domain, in which reference TRBV18 and TRBJ2-6 provide the parts outside the CDR3, is NAGVMQNPRHLVRRRGQEARLRCSPMKGHSHVYWYRQLPEEGLKFMVYLQKENIIDESGMPKERFSAEFPKEGPSILRIQQVVRGDSAAYFCASSPGRGANVLTFGAGSRLTVL.

The V gene is TRBV11-2, the J gene TRBJ2-6, with D maybe TRBD2 (6 bases). CDR3 size: 16 residues. Germline CDR1 SGHAT, CDR2 FQNNGV. The ends were cut back, 1 base at V and 2 bases at J, with 9 bases in the middle. The CDR3 here is CASSLGGDPGANVLTF. The CDR3 DNA reads TGTGCCAGCAGCTTAGGCGGGGACCCTGGGGCCAACGTCCTGACTTTC.

In DNA form, the CDR3 reads TGTGCCAGCAAACGTGGGACTAGCTACGGCCTTAGGCAGTTCTTC. It yields the protein CASKRGTSYGLRQFF. The chain joins TRBV27 to TRBJ2-1; 9 bases line up with TRBD2. V shed 7 bases, J shed 12 bases, and the junction held 16 bases outside the gene matches. The CDR3 runs to 15 residues. Germline-derived CDR1 and CDR2 are MNHEY and SMNVEV (reference sequence).

This clone was counted between two and nine times. The J gene is TRBJ2-3, the V gene TRBV7-9; D gene ambiguous. Trimming removed 0 bases at V and 2 bases at J, with 9 bases between. The CDR3 totals 15 residues. The germline CDR1 and CDR2 sequences are SEHNR and FQNEAQ (reference sequence). The CDR3 DNA is TGTGCCAGCAGCTTAGCGCGTCTAAACACAGATACGCAGTATTTT. Translated: CASSLARLNTDTQYF.

The J gene is TRBJ1-1, the V gene TRBV29-1, with D tentatively TRBD1 (5 bases). The V end lost 4 bases, the J end lost 5 bases, and 11 bases lay between the germline ends. The germline V gene has CDR1 SQVTM and CDR2 ANQGSEA. The CDR3 covers 12 residues. CDR3 region: CSVGGGGTEAFF. The CDR3 DNA is TGCAGCGTTGGCGGGGGGGGGACTGAAGCTTTCTTT.

The chain employs TRBV7-9 and TRBJ1-2; D call uncertain. Per the germline V gene, CDR1 is SEHNR and CDR2 is FQNEAQ (reference sequence). The CDR3 consists of 15 residues. V lost 5 bases and J lost 4, with 17 bases in between. DNA for the CDR3: TGTGCCAGCAGCCGAAGAGGGCGGACCATCTATGGCTACACCTTC. Translated: CASSRRGRTIYGYTF.

The CDR3 sequence is CASSFLLGNEQFF. CDR3 DNA sequence: TGTGCCAGCAGCTTCCTACTAGGCAATGAGCAGTTCTTC. The rearrangement joins TRBV7-9 to TRBJ2-1; D may be TRBD2 (5 bases). Germline lookup yields CDR1 SEHNR and CDR2 FQNEAQ (reference sequence). This CDR3 is built from 13 residues. Trimming took off 3 bases at V and 6 bases at J, with 9 bases between the two ends.